This T cell receptor (beta chain) was obtained from a study of graft-versus-host responses after intestinal transplantation. Trimming removed 0 bases from V and 5 bases from J; junction bases left unmatched: 4. The CDR3 is 15 residues long. CDR1 is SGHRS and CDR2 is YFSETQ in the germline V gene. Assay: immunoSEQ multiplex PCR; the TCRdb copy retains only in-frame clones and omits some. Altogether roughly 10,000 clones are present, 85% to 95% being singletons, with the ten largest covering approximately 3.5%. This TCR was sampled from a human patient who received an intestinal transplant, so some T cells may come from the graft donor. The material sequenced was PBMCs, taken more than 40 days after intestinal transplantation. This chain links TRBV5-1 with TRBJ2-5, with TRBD2 matching over 10 bases. CDR3 sequence reads: CASSLVAGGGETQYF. CDR3 nucleotides: TGCGCCAGCAGCTTGGTAGCGGGGGGCGGGGAGACCCAGTACTTC.